This is a list of T cell receptor beta chains from one sample in a study of blood T cell repertoires in COVID-19. Sequencing used immunoSEQ multiplex PCR; TCRdb keeps in-frame clones, though not all of them. The sample has roughly 280,000 clones, approximately 85% seen once; the top ten hold roughly 11%. Sample: peripheral blood. These receptors were taken from a woman between 70 and 85 years old with acute or convalescent COVID-19. The conserved cysteine and the conserved F or W are not part of the CDR3 here.

12	TRBV7-3	TRBJ1-1	ASSPRQGHTEAF
13	TRBV5-1	TRBJ1-2	ASSLAGPAGGGYT
12	TRBV29-1	TRBJ2-2	SVPGLANTGELF
10	TRBV9	TRBJ1-6	ASRSDNSPLH
13	TRBV6-1	TRBJ1-2	ASSERGQGTYGYT
15	TRBV7-2	TRBJ2-2	ASSLAGSGTNTGELF
12	TRBV3-1/TRBV3-2	TRBJ1-2	ASSPPGGNYGYT
12	TRBV5-1	TRBJ1-4	ASSFGGMGEKLF
13	TRBV18	TRBJ1-1	ASSARTEGNTEAF
12	TRBV6-5	TRBJ1-1	ASSYRVGNTEAF
11	TRBV12-3/TRBV12-4	TRBJ2-6	ASSSPRANVLT
11	TRBV19	TRBJ1-2	ASSLAGGVGYT
15	TRBV5-4	TRBJ2-7	ASSSVTGGASTYEQY
12	TRBV6-5	TRBJ1-4	ASSTTGGNEKLF
12	TRBV5-1	TRBJ1-1	ASSPDGVNTEAF
13	TRBV30	TRBJ2-3	AWSPFERGADTQY
11	TRBV29-1	TRBJ1-5	SVGEGGDQPQH
13	TRBV9	TRBJ2-5	ASSPVGLAEETQY
11	TRBV7-2	TRBJ2-7	ASSLPGAEEQY
11	TRBV2	TRBJ1-1	ATLRGRGAEAF
11	TRBV12-3/TRBV12-4	TRBJ2-7	ASSLSGEYEQY
12	TRBV10-3	TRBJ2-7	ATTSGTGSYEQY
11	TRBV10-3	TRBJ1-2	AISDDRKYGYT
13	TRBV12-5	TRBJ2-2	ASGSRQGNSGELF
15	TRBV5-1	TRBJ2-1	ASSFEGATGTDNEQF
12	TRBV5-4	TRBJ2-3	ASSPGQHTDTQY
13	TRBV3-1/TRBV3-2	TRBJ2-3	ASSQGAGFTDTQY
13	TRBV7-9	TRBJ2-7	ASSLTGVGSYEQY
13	TRBV6-1	TRBJ2-3	ASSEEQGATDTQY
13	TRBV19	TRBJ2-3	ASSPGTLGADTQY
11	TRBV30	TRBJ2-1	AWRESNYNEQF
10	TRBV10-3	TRBJ1-1	ASQGTATEAF
12	TRBV19	TRBJ2-2	ASSTGGGTGELF
11	TRBV19	TRBJ1-5	ASSRAFYQPQH
11	TRBV4-2	TRBJ2-3	ASSQGTGRTQY